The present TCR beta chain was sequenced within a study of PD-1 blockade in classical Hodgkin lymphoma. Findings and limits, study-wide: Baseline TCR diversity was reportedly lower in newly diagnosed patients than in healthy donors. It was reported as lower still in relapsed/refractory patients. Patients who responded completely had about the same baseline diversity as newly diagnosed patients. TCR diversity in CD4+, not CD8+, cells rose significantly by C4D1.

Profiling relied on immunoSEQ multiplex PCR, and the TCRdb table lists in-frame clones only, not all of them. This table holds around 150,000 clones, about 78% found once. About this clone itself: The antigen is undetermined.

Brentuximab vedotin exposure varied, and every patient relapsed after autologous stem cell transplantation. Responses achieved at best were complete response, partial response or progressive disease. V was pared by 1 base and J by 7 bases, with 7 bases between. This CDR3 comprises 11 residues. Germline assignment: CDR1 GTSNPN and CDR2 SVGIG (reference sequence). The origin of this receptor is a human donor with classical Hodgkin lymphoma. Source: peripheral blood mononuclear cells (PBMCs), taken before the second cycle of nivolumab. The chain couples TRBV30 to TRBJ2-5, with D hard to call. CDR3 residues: CAWSARWTQYF. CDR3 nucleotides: TGTGCCTGGAGTGCCCGGTGGACCCAGTACTTC.